A selection of T cell receptor beta chains follows, all from one sample in a study of shared clonotypes between healthy human individuals. Measured with immunoSEQ multiplex PCR; TCRdb has only the in-frame clones, and not every one. This table has hundreds of thousands of clones, about 95% appearing once. The sequenced material came from naive CD8+ T cells sorted from blood. These TCRs come from a woman aged 25 to 39 in good health. Both conserved end residues are part of each CDR3. D genes are given only for firm matches. Not every row has a clone size; where given, it reads once, few, many or a size class.

>.|.|TRBJ2-2|TRBV30
CAWSVFGGRTGELFF
TGTGCCTGGAGTGTATTCGGAGGTCGGACCGGGGAGCTGTTTTTT
>.|TRBD1|TRBJ1-4|TRBV2
CASSGARTGEREPNEKLFF
TGTGCCAGCAGTGGGGCCCGGACAGGGGAAAGGGAACCCAATGAAAAACTGTTTTTT
>.|TRBD2|TRBJ2-1|TRBV27
CASNRLAGATYNEQFF
TGTGCCAGCAATCGACTAGCGGGGGCCACCTACAATGAGCAGTTCTTC
>.|.|TRBJ2-7|TRBV7-8
CASSSSGRGSYEQYF
TGTGCCAGCAGCTCATCCGGGAGAGGCTCCTACGAGCAGTACTTC
>.|TRBD1|TRBJ2-5|TRBV6-7
CASSYSRDREGQETQYF
TGTGCCAGCAGTTACTCTCGGGACAGGGAGGGACAAGAGACCCAGTACTTC
>.|.|TRBJ1-1|TRBV2
CASNEYRILTGEAFF
TGTGCCAGCAATGAATACAGGATCCTCACGGGTGAAGCTTTCTTT
>.|.|TRBJ1-1|TRBV27
CASRIDRNTEAFF
TGTGCCAGCAGAATAGACAGGAACACTGAAGCTTTCTTT
>.|.|TRBJ2-1|TRBV2
CASRLHNEQFF
TGTGCCAGCAGACTACACAATGAGCAGTTCTTC
>.|.|TRBJ1-4|TRBV27
CASSRRWAVTNEKLFF
TGTGCCAGCAGTCGTCGTTGGGCCGTAACTAATGAAAAACTGTTTTTT
>.|.|TRBJ2-3|TRBV5-6
CASSLKVYSTDTQYF
TGTGCCAGCAGCTTGAAGGTGTATAGCACAGATACGCAGTATTTT
>.|.|TRBJ1-1|TRBV28
CASSLIGMQAATKAFF
TGTGCCAGCAGTTTAATTGGGATGCAAGCCGCAACCAAAGCTTTCTTT
>.|.|TRBJ2-5|TRBV7-9
CASSPVGPLPAQETQYF
TGTGCCAGCAGCCCGGTGGGACCGCTCCCGGCCCAAGAGACCCAGTACTTC
>.|.|TRBJ2-7|TRBV27
CASSLSQGSYEQYF
TGTGCCAGCAGTCTTTCTCAGGGCTCCTACGAGCAGTACTTC
>.|TRBD2|TRBJ2-3|TRBV29-1
CSGELAGDTDTQYF
TGCAGCGGTGAACTAGCGGGAGATACAGATACGCAGTATTTT
>.|.|TRBJ1-5|TRBV30
CAWDPGAEPQHF
TGTGCCTGGGATCCTGGGGCTGAGCCCCAGCATTTT
>.|TRBD2|TRBJ2-1|TRBV6-5
CASSYGGTSTREQFF
TGTGCCAGCAGTTACGGTGGGACTAGTACAAGGGAGCAGTTCTTC
>.|.|TRBJ2-1|TRBV29-1
CSLEDRNGNEQFF
TGCAGCTTAGAGGACAGAAATGGGAATGAGCAGTTCTTC
>.|.|TRBJ2-2|TRBV6-5
CASTGGGELFF
TGTGCCAGCACCGGGGGAGGGGAGCTGTTTTTT
>many|.|TRBJ2-1|TRBV28
CASSVRGSYNEQFF
TGTGCCAGCAGTGTGCGGGGTTCCTACAATGAGCAGTTCTTC
>.|.|TRBJ2-7|TRBV10-3
CAISESDFPTYEQYF
TGTGCCATCAGTGAGAGCGATTTCCCTACTTACGAGCAGTACTTC
>.|TRBD1|TRBJ1-1|TRBV2
CASSGGDREAFF
TGTGCCAGCAGTGGGGGGGACAGAGAAGCTTTCTTT
>.|TRBD1|TRBJ1-4|TRBV28
CASSTGALGLFF
TGTGCCAGCTCGACAGGGGCCCTGGGACTGTTTTTT
>.|.|TRBJ2-1|TRBV4-1
CASSPGSKNEQFF
TGCGCCAGCAGCCCCGGATCGAAGAATGAGCAGTTCTTC
>.|.|TRBJ2-4|TRBV2
CASSEALLAKNIQYF
TGTGCCAGCAGTGAAGCACTTCTAGCCAAAAACATTCAGTACTTC